The 13 T cell receptor beta chains presented below share a single source sample, sequenced in a study of Ad26.COV2.S vaccination and SARS-CoV-2 variants. This table comes from immunoSEQ multiplex PCR, and its TCRdb copy is limited to in-frame clones, with some not included. The data contain some 390,000 clones, about 85% of them singletons. Stated treatment: some 19 received Ad26.COV2.S at low or high dose, single or two shots; about 5 received placebo; per-sample allocation not given. Material that was analyzed had been drawn on day 63 after the first vaccine or placebo injection. This material consisted of peripheral blood, taken in a trial of Ad26.COV2.S vaccine versus placebo. The source is a person aged 18-65 years who received the Ad26.COV2.S COVID-19 vaccine or a placebo.

This chain connects TRBV5-1 to TRBJ2-1, with 13 bases matching TRBD2. After removal of 0 bases from V and 6 bases from J, the junction contained 3 bases not matched to a gene. Germline V gives CDR1 SGHRS, CDR2 YFSETQ. The CDR3 runs 16 residues. This CDR3 is CASSLDTSGGANEQFF. As DNA, the CDR3 is TGCGCCAGCAGCTTGGACACTAGCGGGGGGGCCAATGAGCAGTTCTTC.

The V gene is TRBV7-2, the J gene TRBJ1-2; TRBD1 agrees at 8 bases. The CDR3 runs 14 residues. V gave up 4 bases and J gave up 8 bases; unmatched junction bases: 9. The V gene's germline CDR1 is SGHTA and CDR2 FQGNSA. The CDR3 DNA reads as TGTGCCAGCAGCTCACACCAGGGGGCAGGCGGCTACACCTTC. Translated: CASSSHQGAGGYTF.

The rearrangement uses TRBV2 and TRBJ2-2, with no clear D. The germline V gene encodes CDR1 SNHLY and CDR2 FYNNEI. This CDR3 has 12 residues. V was clipped by 7 bases and J by 5 bases, with 8 bases between them. DNA for the CDR3: TGTGCCAGCACGAGAATGACCGGGGAGCTGTTTTTT. Translation gives CASTRMTGELFF.

The chain has TRBV7-9 and TRBJ1-6, with D tentatively TRBD1 (5 bases). V gave up 4 bases and J gave up 4 bases, with 14 bases separating them. Looked up from germline, CDR1 is SEHNR and CDR2 is FQNEAQ (reference sequence). There are 16 residues in the CDR3. CDR3 bases: TGTGCCAGCAGCTCCCCGGGGGACGGTTATAATTCACCCCTCCACTTT. As protein: CASSSPGDGYNSPLHF.

The rearrangement links TRBV29-1 to TRBJ1-2; tentatively, D is TRBD1 (6 bases). With 7 bases removed from V and 8 bases from J, the gap between germline ends came to 14 bases. CDR3 length equals 11 residues. Germline assignment: CDR1 SQVTM and CDR2 ANQGSEA. The chain's CDR3 is CSGQRGGGYTF. Here the CDR3 DNA reads TGCAGCGGACAAAGGGGGGGCGGCTACACCTTC.

The gene calls are TRBV7-9 and TRBJ2-7, with 11 bases aligning to TRBD2. The length of the CDR3 is 15 residues. J was trimmed by 5 bases and V by 5 bases; bases with no gene match: 8. Germline values: CDR1 SEHNR, CDR2 FQNEAQ (reference sequence). CDR3 sequence reads: CASSLSGGASHEQYF. The CDR3 DNA reads as TGTGCCAGCAGCCTTAGCGGGGGGGCTTCCCACGAGCAGTACTTC.

The J gene is TRBJ2-3, the V gene TRBV18, with no clear D. Germline V gene lookup returns CDR1 KGHSH and CDR2 LQKENI. V was cut by 6 bases and J by 0 bases, with 4 bases left in between. The CDR3 spans 12 residues. CDR3 sequence (DNA): TGTGCCAGCTCTGGTAGCACAGATACGCAGTATTTT. Translation gives CASSGSTDTQYF.

V usage is TRBV3-1 (or the pseudogene TRBV3-2) and J usage is TRBJ2-7; D is unresolved. This CDR3 spans 13 amino acids. Germline loops: CDR1 LGHDT, CDR2 YNNKEL (reference sequence). V was trimmed by 0 bases and J by 0 bases, leaving 3 bases between them. The CDR3 loop is CASSQDPSYEQYF. CDR3 DNA sequence: TGTGCCAGCAGCCAAGATCCCTCCTACGAGCAGTACTTC.

In its sample, this clone was seen once. V gene TRBV4-2 combines with J gene TRBJ1-5; D is undetermined. Germline V lookup: CDR1 LGHNA, CDR2 YNFKEQ. V was shortened by 5 bases and J by 3 bases, with 11 bases between the two germline ends. The length of the CDR3 is 14 residues. As DNA, the CDR3 is TGTGCCAGCAGCGGGGAAGGAGACAATCAGCCCCAGCATTTT. It translates to CASSGEGDNQPQHF.

This clone was found a few times. This sequence joins TRBV4-3 and TRBJ1-6, with TRBD1 matching 9 bases. Germline values: CDR1 LGHNA, CDR2 YSLEER. The CDR3 is made up of 13 amino acids. With V trimmed by 3 bases and J by 10 bases, 1 base remained unmatched. The CDR3 region is CASSQDRGSPLHF. DNA for the CDR3: TGCGCCAGCAGCCAGGACAGGGGATCACCCCTCCACTTT.

The chain combines TRBV5-1 with TRBJ2-5; D may be TRBD1 (5 bases). Germline CDR1 SGHRS, CDR2 YFSETQ. This CDR3 has 14 residues. Between the trimmed V and J ends, which lost 0 bases and 5 bases, there was a span of 11 bases. CDR3: CASSLEGLGETQYF. CDR3 bases: TGCGCCAGCAGCTTGGAGGGGTTGGGGGAGACCCAGTACTTC.

The chain links TRBV29-1 to TRBJ1-6, with D tentatively TRBD1 (6 bases). Trimming shortened V by 6 bases and J by 7 bases, and 16 bases separated the two germline ends. Per germline, CDR1 SQVTM and CDR2 ANQGSEA. The CDR3 has 14 amino acids. The CDR3 DNA sequence: TGCAGCGTGGCCTTAGGGGGGCGGAATTCACCCCTCCACTTT. The encoded protein is CSVALGGRNSPLHF.

This rearrangement joins TRBV19 to TRBJ2-1; TRBD1 agrees at 8 bases. The CDR3 spans 15 residues. CDR1 is LNHDA and CDR2 is SQIVND in the germline V gene (reference sequence). V trimming: 6 bases; J trimming: 6 bases; junction bases outside the gene matches: 10. DNA of the CDR3: TGTGCCAGTAGCCGGGACAGGACCCTCGTCAATGAGCAGTTCTTC. Its protein product is CASSRDRTLVNEQFF.